This T cell receptor beta chain was documented in a study of shared clonotypes between healthy human individuals (TCRdb year 2020). Broadly, across the study: The cohort included a few men and two women between 18 and 49 years of age. Between about 0.94 and 8.9 billion PBMCs per donor were obtained by leukapheresis. To estimate repertoire size and how much clonotype sharing occurs between individuals, the study deeply sequenced the blood TCR repertoires of about 5 healthy adults. For each donor, CD4 naive and CD4 memory were each given three plates, CD8 naive was given two plates, and CD8 memory was given one plate. Different laboratories and diverse techniques were used to prepare libraries and sequence TCR repertoires, to increase sequencing depth and limit assay-specific biases.

For this clone: It lacks a known antigen. No base-level quality is on record; no much larger clone is a single base apart.

General conclusions and limits of the study: Sampling was restricted to blood, and TCR repertoires in tissues likely differ from the TCR repertoires found in blood. Pairwise subsampling led to the expectation that sequencing depth would affect the degree of clonotype sharing among donors. Higher generation probabilities were observed for clonotypes shared by all four sorted-subset donors than for non-shared clonotypes. Even with the large sequencing depth, rarefaction of the sorted-subset datasets indicated that sequencing was incomplete. Estimated clonotype richness was generally larger for naive than for memory subsets. The genetic and exposure-history diversity represented was limited by the small number of donors. Across a few donors, approximately 4.9% of naive CD4, 3% to 3.5% of naive CD8, under 2.5% of memory CD4, and 0.4% of memory CD8 clonotypes were shared.

From the cysteine through the phenylalanine, the CDR3 covers 15 amino acids. The CDR3 DNA has 45 bases and is translated from base 1. Germline trimming: 5 bases from V, 4 bases from J; junction bases outside gene matches: 6. CDR1 is given as SEHNR and CDR2 as FQNEAQ, both from the germline V gene (reference sequence). CD8 naive samples were obtained by positive selection for CCR7 among CD45RO-negative cells, yielding a CD45RA+CCR7+ population from which TemRA cells were excluded. Donors were healthy HIV-negative adults with no recently reported acute infections or vaccinations. Every donor was a Caucasian adult living in Nashville, Tennessee, USA. After blood collection by leukapheresis, PBMCs were isolated using Ficoll-Histopaque density gradient centrifugation and then cryopreserved in the vapor phase of liquid nitrogen. Analytical flow cytometry was used to check the purity and quantity of each magnetically sorted T cell population. Genomic DNA was isolated from each sorted fraction and quantified by UV absorbance on a Nanodrop 2000c.

Using the deep immunoSEQ assay, TCR CDR3 regions were amplified from genomic DNA by multiplex PCR. Extracted genomic DNA from each cell subset was distributed evenly across all wells of several immunoSEQ 96-well plates, and each plate was treated as a replicate. For sorted subsets, roughly 200 ng genomic DNA, equal to tens of thousands of T cell genomes, was loaded into each replicate PCR. Purified libraries were quantified with a Qubit 3.0 fluorometer, sized on a Bioanalyzer 2100, and re-quantified with the KAPA Library Quantification kit. Each immunoSEQ 96-well plate was sequenced on its own single-read 150-cycle Illumina NextSeq 550 flow cell. Under the source paper's analysis protocol: The immunoSEQ output contained only junctional sequences without quality scores, so filtering could not match that applied to full-length reads. Sequences were annotated with PyIR, a Python wrapper for IgBLAST v1.9, using IMGT germline references to assign V/J genes and CDR3. Reads were filtered out if the reads had weak V/J assignments (E-value above 1e-6), no CDR3, stop codons, out-of-frame junctions, or ambiguous translated residues. V3J clonotypes were defined as sequences sharing an identical inferred V gene, J gene, and CDR3 amino acid sequence. To compute the percentage overlap between repertoires, the number of shared unique clonotypes was divided by the size of the smaller repertoire. Richness of each repertoire was evaluated using RTK rarefaction, the Chao1 estimator, and Recon v2.1 estimates of unobserved clonotypes. Generation probabilities for all TCRbeta clonotypes obtained by the gDNA method from a handful of donors were computed using OLGA. As stored in TCRdb, this immuneACCESS dataset retains in-frame rearrangements with V and J assigned. A fraction of the clones does not appear; measured against another copy, unresolved V genes explain less than half of the discrepancy, and the remainder lacks a known reason. The V and J calls and clone size come from that table; D and trimming were worked out from the DNA. The sample records around 2,000,000 clones, about 95% of which are singletons. The ten most abundant clones make up about 1.1% of the sample.

Recombination connected TRBV7-9 to TRBJ2-7, and TRBD2 aligns with 12 junction nucleotides. The source is a man aged 18 to 30 in good health. The sequenced material came from naive CD8+ T cells sorted from blood. The cell subset or site tag for this specimen amounts to: CD45RA+CCR7+. Here is the DNA: TGTGCCAGCAGCATGACCGGGACTAGCGGGTACGAGCAGTACTTC. Its protein reads: CASSMTGTSGYEQYF.